This T cell receptor beta chain was sequenced for a study of blood T cell repertoires in COVID-19. Across the study: Both acute and convalescent COVID-19 samples were obtained from the United States, Italy and Spain. Nucleic acid was either cDNA or gDNA, and it came from T cells, B-cell-depleted T cells, or PBMCs.

This clone has a single count. The sample carries other DNA sequences with the same CDR3. The CDR3 runs 14 residues. CDR1 is KGHSH and CDR2 is LQKENI in the germline V gene. V lost 6 bases to trimming and J lost 0 bases, with 12 bases between them. Original data processing: Using reference gene primer amplification, nucleated cell counts were estimated. Clones were sequenced by immunoSEQ multiplex PCR, and TCRdb holds only the in-frame ones, with some missing. That table supplies the V and J calls and clone size; D and trimming were determined from the DNA. The profile covers about 190,000 clones, with approximately 80% appearing a single time and roughly 12% taken by the ten largest.

Material: peripheral blood. The rearrangement joins TRBV18 to TRBJ2-7; the D gene is possibly TRBD1 (6 bases). The sequence was collected from a woman aged 45 to 65 with acute or convalescent COVID-19. CDR3 amino acids: CASSLDRSSYEQYF. DNA of the CDR3: TGTGCCAGCTCCCTAGACAGGAGCTCCTACGAGCAGTACTTC.